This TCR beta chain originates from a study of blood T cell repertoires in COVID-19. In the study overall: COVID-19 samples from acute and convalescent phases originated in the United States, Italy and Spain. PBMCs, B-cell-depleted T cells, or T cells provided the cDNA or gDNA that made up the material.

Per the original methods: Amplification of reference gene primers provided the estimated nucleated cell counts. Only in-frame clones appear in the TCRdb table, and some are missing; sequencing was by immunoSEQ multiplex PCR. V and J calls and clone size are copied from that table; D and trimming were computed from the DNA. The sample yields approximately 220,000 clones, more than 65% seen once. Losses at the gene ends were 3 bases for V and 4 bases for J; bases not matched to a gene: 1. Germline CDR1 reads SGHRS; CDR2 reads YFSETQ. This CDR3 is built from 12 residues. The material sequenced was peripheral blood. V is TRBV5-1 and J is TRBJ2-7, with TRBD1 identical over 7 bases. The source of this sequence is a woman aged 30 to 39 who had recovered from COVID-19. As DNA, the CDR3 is TGCGCCAGCAGCTGGGACAGTTACGAGCAGTACTTC. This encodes CASSWDSYEQYF. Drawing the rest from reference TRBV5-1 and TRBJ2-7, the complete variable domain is KAGVTQTPRYLIKTRGQQVTLSCSPISGHRSVSWYQQTPGQGLQFLFEYFSETQRNKGNFPGRFSGRQFSNSRSEMNVSTLELGDSALYLCASSWDSYEQYFGPGTRLTVT.